The 32 T cell receptor beta chains in this list originate from one sample, sequenced in a study of blood T cells in healthy people across ages. A J-beta primer mix and a sample-barcoded 5' primer were used in a second PCR of about 6 to 12 cycles. TCRdb re-analysed the 5' RACE reads in MiXCR, keeping a single row per CDR3 protein. The sample lists approximately 810,000 distinct CDR3 sequences, under 30% occurring once. The material sequenced was blood. All receptors come from a woman over 75 in good health.

There are many counts of this clonotype. This chain joins TRBV7-2 and TRBJ2-5, with D uncertain. V was cut by 2 bases and J by 7 bases, with 14 bases left in between. Germline CDR1 reads SGHTA; CDR2 reads FQGNSA. The CDR3 contains 14 residues. CDR3 protein: CASSLSWVSATQYF. CDR3 in DNA: TGTGCCAGCAGCTTAAGTTGGGTCAGTGCGACCCAGTACTTC.

The chain combines TRBV7-8 with TRBJ1-1, with D unclear. The CDR3 is 14 amino acids. Trimming left V 0 bases short and J 11 bases short, with 16 bases between. CDR1 is SGHVS and CDR2 is FQNEAQ in the germline V gene. In nucleotides, the CDR3 is TGTGCCAGCAGCTTAGCGCGGGAGAGGGCGCAGGCTTTCTTT. Its protein product is CASSLARERAQAFF. The variable domain in full, with the rest retrieved from reference TRBV7-8 and TRBJ1-1, is GAGVSQSPRYKVAKRGQDVALRCDPISGHVSLFWYQQALGQGPEFLTYFQNEAQLDKSGLPSDRFFAERPEGSVSTLKIQRTQQEDSAVYLCASSLARERAQAFFGQGTRLTVV.

This clonotype was found a few times. This rearrangement joins TRBV3-1 to TRBJ2-7, with 9 bases fitting TRBD1. Unmatched junction bases numbered 6, after V lost 0 bases and J lost 3 bases. This CDR3 is 16 amino acids long. Germline V gene sequence: CDR1 LGHDT, CDR2 YNNKEL (reference sequence). Here the CDR3 reads CASSQDPNRGLYEQYF. The CDR3 bases are TGTGCCAGCAGCCAAGATCCCAACAGGGGGCTCTACGAGCAGTACTTC.

This clonotype was counted ten times or more. This chain connects TRBV4-1 to TRBJ1-5; the D is unclear. Per the germline V gene, CDR1 is MGHRA and CDR2 is YSYEKL. V lost 4 bases to trimming and J lost 2 bases, with 6 bases between them. This CDR3 region has 13 residues. The CDR3 DNA is TGCGCCAGCAGCCCCGTCCGCAATCAGCCCCAGCATTTT. Residues: CASSPVRNQPQHF.

This clonotype was seen only a few times. The chain carries TRBV6-6 and TRBJ1-5; D gene uncertain. This CDR3 has 15 residues. Germline-derived CDR1 and CDR2 are MNHNY and SVGAGI (reference sequence). V shed 1 base and J shed 0 bases, with 7 bases lying between them. The CDR3 sequence: CASSYFDTSNQPQHF. For the CDR3, the DNA is TGTGCCAGCAGTTACTTTGACACTAGCAATCAGCCCCAGCATTTT.

This clonotype was seen a handful of times. The chain has TRBV4-3 and TRBJ1-2; no firm D call. Germline V lookup: CDR1 LGHNA, CDR2 YSLEER. The V end lost 0 bases, the J end lost 4 bases, and 12 bases lay between the germline ends. CDR3 length: 15 residues. CDR3 loop: CASSQDRQVRYGYTF. The CDR3 DNA sequence: TGCGCCAGCAGCCAAGATAGGCAGGTTCGCTATGGCTACACCTTC.

This clonotype appeared a few times. The chain couples TRBV3-1 to TRBJ1-1, with D uncertain. V was cut by 1 base and J by 1 base, with 10 bases left in between. This CDR3 has 15 residues. Per the germline V gene, CDR1 is LGHDT and CDR2 is YNNKEL (reference sequence). The CDR3 protein is CASSQAGRSNTEAFF. In nucleotides, the CDR3 is TGTGCCAGCAGCCAAGCGGGGAGGTCGAACACTGAAGCTTTCTTT.

This clonotype was seen ten or more times. The chain couples TRBV28 to TRBJ2-7; TRBD2 matches at 11 bases. The germline gives CDR1 MDHEN, CDR2 SYDVKM. The CDR3 has 17 amino acids. Trimming took 4 bases from V and 4 from J; bases not matched to a gene: 12. CDR3 amino acids: CASSSVIVAGGRYEQYF. CDR3 DNA: TGTGCCAGCAGTTCGGTCATCGTAGCGGGGGGGCGTTACGAGCAGTACTTC.

The table lists this clonotype with a few counts. V and J are TRBV7-6 and TRBJ2-1, with D possibly TRBD2 on 7 matching bases. Germline V CDR1 and CDR2: SGHVS, FNYEAQ. CDR3 length: 15 amino acids. V dropped 3 bases and J dropped 6 bases, with 15 bases sitting between them. The CDR3: CASSLGGGALNEQFF. The CDR3 DNA reads as TGTGCCAGCAGCTTGGGTGGGGGGGCCCTCAATGAGCAGTTCTTC. Together with reference TRBV7-6 and TRBJ2-1, the CDR3 gives the full variable domain: GAGVSQSPRYKVTKRGQDVALRCDPISGHVSLYWYRQALGQGPEFLTYFNYEAQQDKSGLPNDRFSAERPEGSISTLTIQRTEQRDSAMYRCASSLGGGALNEQFFGPGTRLTVL.

Notes on this clonotype: A much larger clone is a single base away; this may be a read error. This chain joins TRBV5-1 and TRBJ2-1, with D possibly TRBD1 on 6 matching bases. CDR3 length: 16 residues. Germline lookup yields CDR1 SGHRS and CDR2 YFSETQ. Trimming cost V 4 bases and J 4 bases, with 18 bases left between them. CDR3 coding DNA: TGCGCCAGCAGCGCTCTTCGGGGACACCTATACAATGAGCAGTTCTTC. Its protein product is CASSALRGHLYNEQFF.

Many counts were recorded for this clonotype. This sequence joins TRBV7-9 and TRBJ2-5; 9 bases align to TRBD2. The CDR3 extends over 14 amino acids. Trimming removed 4 bases from V and 5 bases from J; junction bases left unmatched: 5. Germline V gene sequence: CDR1 SEHNR, CDR2 FQNEAQ (reference sequence). DNA for the CDR3: TGTGCCAGCAGCTCTAGCGGGGCGAAGGAGACCCAGTACTTC. This gives the protein CASSSSGAKETQYF.

The chain recombines TRBV29-1 with TRBJ2-5; TRBD2 agrees at 11 bases. The trim removed 0 bases at V and 5 bases at J, leaving 8 bases unmatched. CDR3 length equals 16 residues. Per germline, CDR1 SQVTM and CDR2 ANQGSEA. Here the CDR3 DNA reads TGCAGCGTTGAAGAACCTCTAGCGGGGGGCATTGAGACCCAGTACTTC. Protein product: CSVEEPLAGGIETQYF. Full variable domain (remainder filled in from reference TRBV29-1 and TRBJ2-5): SAVISQKPSRDICQRGTSLTIQCQVDSQVTMMFWYRQQPGQSLTLIATANQGSEATYESGFVIDKFPISRPNLTFSTLTVSNMSPEDSSIYLCSVEEPLAGGIETQYFGPGTRLLVL.

There are many counts of this clonotype. The genes are TRBV7-2 and TRBJ2-1, with D hard to call. The V end lost 5 bases, the J end lost 6 bases, and 20 bases lay between the germline ends. CDR3 size: 16 residues. Germline CDR1 is SGHTA and CDR2 is FQGNSA. The CDR3, as DNA: TGTGCCAGCAGCCAACAACCCCCTCGGACGGTCAATGAGCAGTTCTTC. This codes for CASSQQPPRTVNEQFF. The full variable domain, completed using reference TRBV7-2 and TRBJ2-1, is GAGVSQSPSNKVTEKGKDVELRCDPISGHTALYWYRQSLGQGLEFLIYFQGNSAPDKSGLPSDRFSAERTGGSVSTLTIQRTQQEDSAVYLCASSQQPPRTVNEQFFGPGTRLTVL.

This chain links TRBV20-1 with TRBJ2-4; 7 nucleotides line up with TRBD1. Gene TRBJ2-7 matches the end of the DNA better, so the J call may be wrong. The germline V gene encodes CDR1 DFQATT and CDR2 SNEGSKA (reference sequence). CDR3 size: 13 residues. The CDR3 DNA sequence: TGCAGTGCTACCAAACATACAGGGGCCGAGCAGTACTTC. This translates into CSATKHTGAEQYF.

This clonotype was recorded at least ten times. The chain has TRBV27 and TRBJ2-7; 9 nucleotides line up with TRBD2. The length of the CDR3 is 14 residues. Germline-derived CDR1 and CDR2 are MNHEY and SMNVEV (reference sequence). Trimming removed 5 bases from V and 7 bases from J; junction bases left unmatched: 9. CDR3 protein: CASSPGLAFGEQYF. The CDR3 region has the DNA TGTGCCAGCAGTCCAGGACTAGCGTTCGGAGAGCAGTACTTC.

This clonotype was observed at least ten times. In DNA form, the CDR3 reads TGTGCCAGCAGCGCAGGGGGTTACGAGCAGTACTTC. Residues: CASSAGGYEQYF. J is TRBJ2-7 and V is TRBV7-2, with TRBD1 identical over 7 bases. The CDR3 runs to 12 residues. V shed 5 bases, J shed 4 bases, and the junction held 2 bases outside the gene matches. Germline CDR1 is SGHTA and CDR2 is FQGNSA.

The chain links TRBV3-1 to TRBJ1-2; 7 bases map to TRBD1. CDR1 LGHDT and CDR2 YNNKEL come from the germline V gene (reference sequence). The CDR3 loop spans 13 amino acids. The junction had 6 bases not matched to a gene; V was cut back by 4 bases and J by 7 bases. This CDR3 is CASSRDDRAGYTF. CDR3 nucleotides: TGTGCCAGCAGCCGAGACGACAGGGCTGGCTACACCTTC. The complete variable domain, with remaining parts taken from reference TRBV3-1 and TRBJ1-2, reads DTAVSQTPKYLVTQMGNDKSIKCEQNLGHDTMYWYKQDSKKFLKIMFSYNNKELIINETVPNRFSPKSPDKAHLNLHINSLELGDSAVYFCASSRDDRAGYTFGSGTRLTVV.

Of note for this clonotype: Given a much more abundant clone one base away, this may be a read error. The V call is TRBV3-1, the J call TRBJ2-7; the D gene is possibly TRBD1 (5 bases). V was trimmed by 4 bases and J by 0 bases, leaving 16 bases between them. CDR3 size: 16 residues. Germline values: CDR1 LGHDT, CDR2 YNNKEL (reference sequence). Here the CDR3 DNA reads TGTGCCAGCAGCCCTCGACAGAGGTCCCCCTCCTACGAGCAGTACTTC. Protein sequence: CASSPRQRSPSYEQYF.

Regarding this clonotype: A much more abundant neighbour one base away suggests this may be a read error. This sequence joins TRBV3-1 and TRBJ1-4; TRBD1 might be the D (6 bases). CDR1 LGHDT and CDR2 YNNKEL come from the germline V gene (reference sequence). The CDR3 sequence is 15 residues long. In DNA form, the CDR3 reads TGTGCCGGCAGCCAAGATTCCGGGGGCGGCGAAAAACTGTTTTTT. This translates into CAGSQDSGGGEKLFF.

In its sample, this clonotype was seen a few times. The gene calls are TRBV7-2 and TRBJ2-7; a weak D match, TRBD1 (6 bases). Germline-derived CDR1 and CDR2 are SGHTA and FQGNSA. This CDR3 is built from 16 residues. Trimming removed 4 bases at V and 1 base at J, with 17 bases between. Written as DNA, the CDR3 is TGTGCCAGCAGCTCACCCAGGGTCGACAGGTCCTACGAGCAGTACTTC. Its protein product is CASSSPRVDRSYEQYF.

The chain joins TRBV15 to TRBJ2-5; TRBD2 aligns across 9 bases. The J call may not be correct, given that the DNA end is closer to TRBJ2-7. From germline, CDR1 is LNHNV and CDR2 YYDKDF (reference sequence). The CDR3 extends over 15 amino acids. The CDR3 is CATSRALAGRPEQYF. The CDR3 bases are TGTGCCACCAGCAGAGCCCTAGCGGGACGCCCCGAGCAGTACTTC.

The gene calls are TRBV27 and TRBJ2-3, with 10 bases matching TRBD2. Germline V gene sequence: CDR1 MNHEY, CDR2 SMNVEV (reference sequence). After removal of 5 bases from V and 5 bases from J, the junction contained 7 bases not matched to a gene. CDR3 size: 15 residues. As DNA, the CDR3 is TGTGCCAGCAGTCTTAGCGGGGGGCCGGTAGATACGCAGTATTTT. The encoded protein is CASSLSGGPVDTQYF.

With regard to this clonotype: Just one base apart from a much larger clone, this may be a read error. The chain carries TRBV7-9 and TRBJ1-1; D gene uncertain. The CDR3 contains 13 residues. CDR1 is SEHNR and CDR2 is FQNEAQ in the germline V gene (reference sequence). Trimming removed 2 bases from V and 1 base from J, with 5 bases in between. As DNA, the CDR3 is TGTGCCAGCAGCTTAAAATGGAACACTGAAGCTTTCTTT. Its protein is CASSLKWNTEAFF.

As for this clonotype: The junction and the germline gene differ at one end; a read error may be behind it. The chain links TRBV7-2 to TRBJ1-5, with 10 positions matching TRBD1. The CDR3 loop spans 16 amino acids. The germline CDR1 and CDR2 sequences are SGHTA and FQGNSA. CDR3 amino acids: CASRLETGGAYQPQHF. In nucleotides, the CDR3 is TGTGCCAGCCGCTTAGAGACAGGGGGCGCCTATCAGCCCCAGCATTTT.

This clonotype was detected a few times. Just one base apart from a much larger clone, this may be a read error. This chain uses TRBV24-1 with TRBJ2-5; TRBD1 matches at 9 bases. The CDR3 is made up of 16 amino acids. CDR1 is KGHDR, CDR2 SFDVKD, per germline. After removal of 4 bases from V and 11 bases from J, the junction contained 16 bases not matched to a gene. The CDR3 protein is CATSDPGTGLNNEQYF. The DNA for the CDR3 is TGTGCCACCAGTGACCCCGGGACAGGGCTAAACAATGAGCAGTACTTC.

This clonotype was counted many times. This chain uses TRBV20-1 with TRBJ2-3; the match to TRBD2 covers 12 bases. Looked up from germline, CDR1 is DFQATT and CDR2 is SNEGSKA (reference sequence). CDR3 length equals 17 residues. The V gene end was trimmed by 2 bases and the J gene end by 5 bases; junction bases not matched to a gene: 11. The CDR3 reads CSARSLTSGGIRDTQYF. The CDR3 region has the DNA TGCAGTGCTAGATCCCTCACTAGCGGGGGGATAAGAGATACGCAGTATTTT.

This chain connects TRBV18 to TRBJ1-6; TRBD1 matches 8 bases. Germline trimming cut 0 bases from V and 7 bases from J; bases unmatched to any gene: 5. In germline, CDR1 is KGHSH, CDR2 LQKENI. CDR3 length equals 16 residues. CDR3 protein: CASSPPNRGENSPLHF. The CDR3, as DNA: TGTGCCAGCTCACCACCGAACAGGGGGGAGAATTCACCCCTCCACTTT.

The rearrangement uses TRBV7-2 and TRBJ2-5, with 12 bases aligning to TRBD2. Germline loops: CDR1 SGHTA, CDR2 FQGNSA. V trimming: 0 bases; J trimming: 3 bases; junction bases outside the gene matches: 8. This CDR3 is 18 amino acids long. The CDR3 sequence: CASSLAPTSGGGKETQYF. For the CDR3, the DNA is TGTGCCAGCAGCTTAGCCCCGACTAGCGGGGGAGGGAAAGAGACCCAGTACTTC.

This clonotype was detected a few times. The chain links TRBV24-1 to TRBJ2-1; D might be TRBD1 (5 bases). Germline CDR1 reads KGHDR; CDR2 reads SFDVKD. The V end lost 3 bases, the J end lost 0 bases, and 14 bases lay between the germline ends. The CDR3 totals 17 residues. CDR3 residues: CATSDGNTGASYNEQFF. The CDR3 DNA follows: TGTGCCACCAGTGATGGAAATACAGGCGCCTCCTACAATGAGCAGTTCTTC.

This clonotype was seen a handful of times. The V and J genes are TRBV6-2 or TRBV6-3 and TRBJ1-1; no firm D call. The CDR3 has 13 residues. Looked up from germline, CDR1 is MNHEY and CDR2 is SVGEGT. Trimming pared 2 bases from V and 8 bases from J, leaving 12 bases between. CDR3 nucleotide sequence: TGTGCCAGCAGTTACGATTGGAGGGCCGAAGCTTTCTTT. Its protein is CASSYDWRAEAFF.

In regard to this clonotype: Possible read error: a much larger clone is one base away. The chain employs TRBV6-2 or TRBV6-3 and TRBJ1-2; D is possibly TRBD1 (5 bases). The CDR3 consists of 12 residues. Germline assignment: CDR1 MNHEY and CDR2 SVGEGT. The chain's CDR3 is CASSIRDYGHTF. The DNA for the CDR3 is TGTGCCAGCAGTATCCGGGACTATGGCCACACCTTC.

A word on this clonotype: A read error may explain this, as a much larger clone is one base away. The gene calls are TRBV3-1 and TRBJ1-2; no clear D. There are 15 residues in the CDR3. Germline CDR1 is LGHDT and CDR2 is YNNKEL (reference sequence). The CDR3 sequence is CASSQEAGLKYGCTF. CDR3 in DNA: TGTGCCAGCAGCCAAGAGGCAGGACTGAAGTATGGCTGCACCTTC.